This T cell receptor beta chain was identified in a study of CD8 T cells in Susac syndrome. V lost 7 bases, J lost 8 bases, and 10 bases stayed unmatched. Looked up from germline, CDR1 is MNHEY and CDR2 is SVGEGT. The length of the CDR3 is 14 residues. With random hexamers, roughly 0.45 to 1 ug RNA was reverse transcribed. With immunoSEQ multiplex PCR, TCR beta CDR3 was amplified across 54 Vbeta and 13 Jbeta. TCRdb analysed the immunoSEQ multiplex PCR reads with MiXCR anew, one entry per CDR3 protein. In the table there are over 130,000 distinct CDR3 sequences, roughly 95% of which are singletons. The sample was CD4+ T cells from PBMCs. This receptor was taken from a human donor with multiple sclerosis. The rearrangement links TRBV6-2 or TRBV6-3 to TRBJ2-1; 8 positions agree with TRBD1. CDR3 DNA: TGTGCCAGCAAAGGGGAAGGCAGGGGGCATGAGCAGTTCTTC. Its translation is CASKGEGRGHEQFF.